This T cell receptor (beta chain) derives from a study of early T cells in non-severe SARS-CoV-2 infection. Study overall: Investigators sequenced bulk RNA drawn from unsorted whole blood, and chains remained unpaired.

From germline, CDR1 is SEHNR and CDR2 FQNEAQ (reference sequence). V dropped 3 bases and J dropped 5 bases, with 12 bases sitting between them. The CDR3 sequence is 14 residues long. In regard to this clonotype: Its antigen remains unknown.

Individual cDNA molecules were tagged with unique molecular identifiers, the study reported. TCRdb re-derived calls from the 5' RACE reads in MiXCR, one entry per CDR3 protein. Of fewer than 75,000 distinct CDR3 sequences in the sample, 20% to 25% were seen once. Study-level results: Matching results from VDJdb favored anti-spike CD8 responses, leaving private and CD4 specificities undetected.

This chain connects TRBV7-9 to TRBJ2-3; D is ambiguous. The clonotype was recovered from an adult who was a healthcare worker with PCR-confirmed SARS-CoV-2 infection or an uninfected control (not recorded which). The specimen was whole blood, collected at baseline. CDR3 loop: CASSFPAPGDTQYF. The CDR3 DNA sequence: TGTGCCAGCAGCTTTCCGGCCCCGGGAGATACGCAGTATTTT.